The clone carrying this T cell receptor beta chain was observed a single time. Patients in Seattle were enrolled during active infection, then followed longitudinally. With 5 bases clipped from V and 7 bases from J, the junction kept 10 bases outside the gene matches. This CDR3 comprises 15 residues. Germline V gives CDR1 LGHNA, CDR2 YNFKEQ. Source study methods: Amplification with reference gene primers provided the estimates of nucleated cell counts. The repertoire was sequenced with immunoSEQ multiplex PCR; TCRdb's copy has only in-frame clones and lacks some. V and J calls and clone size come straight from that table; D and trimming were deduced from the DNA. The data hold about 250,000 clones, with about 93% observed a single time. The entry originates in a study of blood T cell repertoires in COVID-19. Across the study: Samples taken during acute and convalescent COVID-19 were collected in the United States, Italy and Spain. From T cells, B-cell-depleted T cells, or PBMCs came the material, which was cDNA or gDNA.

The sequence was obtained from a man aged 25-40 years with COVID-19, enrolled during active disease. The material sequenced was peripheral blood. The chain is built from TRBV4-2 and TRBJ2-1, with 8 positions matching TRBD1. The CDR3 here is CASSKPFGQGNEQFF. The CDR3 nucleotides are TGTGCCAGCAGCAAACCTTTCGGACAGGGAAATGAGCAGTTCTTC.